This T cell receptor (beta chain) was captured by sequencing in a study of yellow fever vaccine responses in identical twins. TCRdb redid the calling of the RT-PCR reads with MiXCR, one entry per CDR3 protein. The sample records around 1,200 distinct CDR3 sequences, under 90% being singletons. A remark on this clonotype: Its target is not known.

The CDR3 runs to 14 residues. Trimming at V came to 7 bases and at J to 8 bases, leaving 10 bases not matched to a gene. Findings and limits, study-wide: Reported findings indicate that twins' vaccine T cell responses seemed partially convergent, partially personalized.

The specimen comprised T cells from blood (PBMCs), unsorted or a sorted subset (not recorded which), sampled before or after yellow fever vaccination (not recorded which). The source of this sequence is a female donor who received the yellow fever vaccine. The V gene is TRBV12-3 or TRBV12-4, the J gene TRBJ1-2; 10 bases fit TRBD1. CDR3 loop: CASTLGQGMRGYTF. In DNA, the CDR3 is TGTGCCAGCACCTTGGGACAGGGGATGAGGGGCTACACCTTC.